What follows is one T cell receptor beta chain and its context. The sample belongs to a study of blood T cell repertoires in COVID-19. Study overall: Acute and convalescent COVID-19 specimens originated in the United States, Italy and Spain. Sample material is recorded as cDNA or gDNA derived from T cells, B-cell-depleted T cells, or PBMCs.

Losses at the gene ends were 6 bases for V and 11 bases for J; bases not matched to a gene: 7. The CDR3 loop spans 12 amino acids. Germline-derived CDR1 and CDR2 are MNHEY and SVGAGI. Produced via immunoSEQ multiplex PCR; TCRdb's table is partial and in-frame only. The sample records about 230,000 clones, under 90% being singletons. Sequencing was done on a sample of peripheral blood. V gene TRBV6-5 combines with J gene TRBJ2-1, with 7 bases identical to TRBD2. This receptor was taken from a man aged 45 to 65 with COVID-19, enrolled during active disease. The CDR3 protein is CASSPRTSQQFF. The CDR3 region has the DNA TGTGCCAGCAGCCCCCGGACTAGTCAGCAGTTCTTC.